This TCR beta chain is from a study of fetal regulatory T cell absence and autoimmunity. Whole-study findings and limits: Some top pancreas TCR clones were over 90-fold enriched versus cord blood. The oligoclonal enrichment was interpreted as supporting antigen-driven pancreatic autoimmunity before birth in IPEX syndrome. Cord blood and pancreas showed broadly similar TRB gene family usage.

Germline V CDR1 and CDR2: SGHTA, FQGNSA. The CDR3 contains 19 residues. Losses at the gene ends were 2 bases for V and 2 bases for J; bases not matched to a gene: 14. This clone was counted a single time. Its target is unknown. Only in-frame clones appear in the TCRdb table, and some are missing; sequencing was by immunoSEQ multiplex PCR. This table has more than 90,000 clones, about three quarters appearing once. Sequencing used pancreas tissue. J is TRBJ2-7 and V is TRBV7-2; 11 nucleotides align to TRBD2. The TCR sequence derives from a male donor with IPEX syndrome. In DNA form, the CDR3 reads TGTGCCAGCAGCTTATCATCCCCATCTAGCGGGGGGCCGACCTACGAGCAGTACTTC. Amino acid sequence: CASSLSSPSSGGPTYEQYF.